The 21 T cell receptor beta chains below were found in one sample sequenced in a study of STAT5B mutations in CD4+ large granular lymphocyte leukemia. TCRdb's copy holds only in-frame clones and misses some; the assay was immunoSEQ multiplex PCR. Of about 30,000 clones in the sample, roughly 84% were seen once. Material for sequencing was CD4+ T cells from blood buffy coats. The receptor set was obtained from a human donor in good health.

The chain carries TRBV4-1 and TRBJ1-1, with 7 bases identical to TRBD1. After removal of 2 bases from V and 2 bases from J, the junction contained 11 bases not matched to a gene. This CDR3 spans 17 amino acids. Germline V CDR1 and CDR2: MGHRA, YSYEKL. The CDR3 loop reads CASSQRTGPSANTEAFF. The CDR3 nucleotides are TGCGCCAGCAGCCAAAGGACAGGCCCTTCGGCTAACACTGAAGCTTTCTTT.

This chain joins TRBV7-6 and TRBJ2-7; D might be TRBD2 (6 bases). V shed 5 bases and J shed 6 bases, with 14 bases lying between them. The CDR3 is 13 amino acids. Germline values: CDR1 SGHVS, CDR2 FNYEAQ. DNA for the CDR3: TGTGCCAGCAGCCTCTCGGACGGGAGCGAGCAGTACTTC. This gives the protein CASSLSDGSEQYF.

This chain connects TRBV6-6 to TRBJ1-3; possible D gene TRBD1, 6 bases. The CDR3 sequence is 15 residues long. The germline V gene encodes CDR1 MNHNY and CDR2 SVGAGI (reference sequence). Trimming stripped 2 bases from V and 4 bases from J, with 12 bases between. In DNA, the CDR3 is TGTGCCAGCAGTTACCCCACAGGGTCCGGAAACACCATATATTTT. This codes for CASSYPTGSGNTIYF.

The chain uses TRBV6-5 and TRBJ1-4, with D possibly TRBD1 on 6 matching bases. Germline assignment: CDR1 MNHEY and CDR2 SVGAGI. This CDR3 spans 13 amino acids. Trimming removed 6 bases at V and 7 bases at J, with 12 bases between. CDR3 nucleotide sequence: TGTGCCAGCAGCACAGGGTTTGCTGAAAAACTGTTTTTT. It specifies CASSTGFAEKLFF.

Here the CDR3 reads CASLGSRGSPLHF. The DNA for the CDR3 is TGTGCCAGCTTGGGGTCGCGGGGTTCACCCCTCCACTTT. The chain links TRBV28 to TRBJ1-6; D unresolved. The CDR3 loop spans 13 amino acids. The V gene lost 8 bases and the J gene lost 9 bases, with 14 bases spanning the gap. From germline, CDR1 is MDHEN and CDR2 SYDVKM.

Notes on this clone: One end of the junction does not line up with germline, which may come from a read error. J is TRBJ2-1 and V is TRBV7-7; 15 nucleotides align to TRBD2. The V gene's germline CDR1 is SSHAT and CDR2 FNYEAQ (reference sequence). The CDR3 has 17 amino acids. The CDR3 protein is CASSPWTSGGVRNEQFF. CDR3 bases: TGTGCTAGCAGCCCCTGGACTAGCGGGGGGGTCAGAAATGAGCAGTTCTTC.

The rearrangement uses TRBV19 and TRBJ1-2, with a tentative D call TRBD1 (5 bases). Germline-derived CDR1 and CDR2 are LNHDA and SQIVND (reference sequence). CDR3 length equals 15 residues. Trimming cost V 1 base and J 2 bases, with 11 bases left between them. This chain's CDR3 is CASSIGGEMNYGYTF. The DNA for the CDR3 is TGTGCCAGTAGTATAGGGGGGGAGATGAACTATGGCTACACCTTC.

The chain is built from TRBV30 and TRBJ2-4, with D possibly matching TRBD2 (6 bases). The V end was cut by 5 bases, the J end by 0 bases, with 8 bases between. CDR3 length equals 13 residues. Germline V gives CDR1 GTSNPN, CDR2 SVGIG (reference sequence). CDR3 protein: CAWGTLAKNIQYF. CDR3 nucleotides: TGTGCCTGGGGGACTCTAGCCAAAAACATTCAGTACTTC.

This clone was seen only once. The V gene is TRBV9, the J gene TRBJ2-7, with 7 nucleotides matching TRBD1. The CDR3 extends over 14 amino acids. Germline V gene lookup returns CDR1 SGDLS and CDR2 YYNGEE. Unmatched junction bases numbered 7, after V lost 3 bases and J lost 4 bases. CDR3 sequence (DNA): TGTGCCAGCAGCGCAGGGACAGCCGGGTACGAGCAGTACTTC. This translates into CASSAGTAGYEQYF.

The V and J genes are TRBV27 and TRBJ2-7; D is perhaps TRBD1 (5 bases). The CDR3 totals 14 residues. The V gene lost 3 bases and the J gene lost 1 base, with 10 bases spanning the gap. Per germline, CDR1 MNHEY and CDR2 SMNVEV (reference sequence). The DNA of the CDR3 is TGTGCCAGCAGTTTTGTTGACAGTTCCTACGAGCAGTACTTC. As protein: CASSFVDSSYEQYF.

The CDR3 reads CASGADSRYNEQFF. CDR3 nucleotide sequence: TGTGCCAGTGGGGCGGACAGCAGGTACAATGAGCAGTTCTTC. J is TRBJ2-1 and V is TRBV19; TRBD1 is a possible D gene (6 bases). The germline gives CDR1 LNHDA, CDR2 SQIVND (reference sequence). CDR3 length: 14 residues. The V gene lost 8 bases and the J gene lost 4 bases, with 15 bases spanning the gap.

The chain couples TRBV7-2 to TRBJ2-1; 11 nucleotides match TRBD2. Germline V lookup: CDR1 SGHTA, CDR2 FQGNSA. The CDR3 has 19 residues. Trimming removed 1 base from V and 0 bases from J; junction bases left unmatched: 8. CDR3 amino acids: CASSLGGGLAVSSYNEQFF. The CDR3 DNA reads as TGTGCCAGCAGCTTAGGCGGGGGACTAGCGGTCAGCTCCTACAATGAGCAGTTCTTC. Combining the CDR3 with reference TRBV7-2 and TRBJ2-1 gives the whole variable domain GAGVSQSPSNKVTEKGKDVELRCDPISGHTALYWYRQSLGQGLEFLIYFQGNSAPDKSGLPSDRFSAERTGGSVSTLTIQRTQQEDSAVYLCASSLGGGLAVSSYNEQFFGPGTRLTVL.

The V and J genes are TRBV28 and TRBJ1-2; a possible D gene is TRBD1 (5 bases). This CDR3 has 13 residues. Germline values: CDR1 MDHEN, CDR2 SYDVKM. V gave up 5 bases and J gave up 4 bases, with 11 bases separating them. This CDR3 is CASSRLGTYGYTF. In DNA form, the CDR3 reads TGTGCCAGCAGTCGCCTGGGGACCTATGGCTACACCTTC.

This clone was seen a single time. The rearrangement uses TRBV19 and TRBJ2-7; tentatively, D is TRBD1 (6 bases). Trimming took 4 bases from V and 1 from J, leaving 11 bases between them. The V gene's germline CDR1 is LNHDA and CDR2 SQIVND (reference sequence). CDR3 length: 14 amino acids. CDR3 loop: CASSTSGQSYEQYF. The CDR3 DNA follows: TGTGCCAGTAGTACTTCCGGACAGTCCTACGAGCAGTACTTC.

This clone was seen just once. The chain uses TRBV5-1 and TRBJ1-4, with D perhaps matching TRBD1 (6 bases). This CDR3 region has 15 residues. Trimming cost V 6 bases and J 5 bases, with 17 bases left between them. Germline CDR1 SGHRS, CDR2 YFSETQ. The CDR3 region is CASNWGARGNEKLFF. In DNA, the CDR3 is TGCGCCAGCAATTGGGGGGCAAGGGGAAATGAAAAACTGTTTTTT.

CDR3 in DNA: TGTGCCAGCAGCGTGGGACAGGGAAACTATGGCTACACCTTC. Translating it yields CASSVGQGNYGYTF. The rearrangement links TRBV11-3 to TRBJ1-2, with 9 bases lining up with TRBD1. The CDR3 is 14 amino acids. Germline trimming cut 5 bases from V and 2 bases from J; bases unmatched to any gene: 3. Germline V gene lookup returns CDR1 SGHNT and CDR2 YENEEA. Variable domain in full (rest from reference TRBV11-3 and TRBJ1-2): EAGVVQSPRYKIIEKKQPVAFWCNPISGHNTLYWYLQNLGQGPELLIRYENEEAVDDSQLPKDRFSAERLKGVDSTLKIQPAELGDSAVYLCASSVGQGNYGYTFGSGTRLTVV.

The chain carries TRBV15 and TRBJ2-1, with D maybe TRBD2 (7 bases). V dropped 5 bases and J dropped 5 bases, with 16 bases sitting between them. This CDR3 has 15 residues. Germline V gene sequence: CDR1 LNHNV, CDR2 YYDKDF (reference sequence). The CDR3 sequence: CATSPRGAVNNEQFF. The CDR3 DNA reads as TGTGCCACCAGCCCCCGGGGGGCTGTCAACAATGAGCAGTTCTTC.

This clone came up once. CDR3 region: CASSSLLGKGSPLHF. CDR3 coding DNA: TGTGCCAGCAGCTCCCTACTGGGGAAGGGCTCACCCCTCCACTTT. The chain is built from TRBV7-2 and TRBJ1-6, with D hard to call. The V gene's germline CDR1 is SGHTA and CDR2 FQGNSA. The CDR3 contains 15 residues. Trimming left V 4 bases short and J 10 bases short, with 17 bases between.

V and J are TRBV6-5 and TRBJ1-3, with no clear D. From germline, CDR1 is MNHEY and CDR2 SVGAGI. CDR3 size: 12 residues. V dropped 6 bases and J dropped 8 bases, with 11 bases sitting between them. The CDR3 reads CASSPGRDTIYF. As DNA, the CDR3 is TGTGCCAGCAGCCCCGGTAGAGACACCATATATTTT.

This clone was recorded only once. The V call is TRBV7-9, the J call TRBJ2-3; TRBD1 matches at 9 bases. The CDR3 runs 15 residues. Germline V gene lookup returns CDR1 SEHNR and CDR2 FQNEAQ (reference sequence). V dropped 5 bases and J dropped 4; count of bases not matched to a gene: 7. The CDR3 sequence: CASSQDRGSADTQYF. The CDR3, as DNA: TGTGCCAGCAGCCAGGACAGGGGTAGCGCAGATACGCAGTATTTT.

This clone was seen just once. CDR3 sequence (DNA): TGCGCCAGCAGCTTAACAGCGGGAGTTAACAATGAGCAGTTCTTC. Encoded protein: CASSLTAGVNNEQFF. This chain joins TRBV5-1 and TRBJ2-1, with 8 bases lining up with TRBD2. V dropped 2 bases and J dropped 5; count of bases not matched to a gene: 6. CDR1 and CDR2 from the germline V gene are SGHRS and YFSETQ. The CDR3 covers 15 residues.